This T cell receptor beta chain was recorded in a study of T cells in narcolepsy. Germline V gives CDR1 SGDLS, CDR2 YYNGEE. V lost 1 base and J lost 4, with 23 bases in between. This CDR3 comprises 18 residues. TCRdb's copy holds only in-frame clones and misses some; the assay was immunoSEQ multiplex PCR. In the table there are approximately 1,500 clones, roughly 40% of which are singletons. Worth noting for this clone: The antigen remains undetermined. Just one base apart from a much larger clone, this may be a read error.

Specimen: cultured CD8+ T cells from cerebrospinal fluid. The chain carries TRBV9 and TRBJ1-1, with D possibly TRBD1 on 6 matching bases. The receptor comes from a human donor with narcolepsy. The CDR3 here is CASSVTGWGREGSTEAFF. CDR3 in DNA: TGTGCCAGCAGCGTAACGGGCTGGGGGCGCGAGGGGAGCACTGAAGCTTTCTTT. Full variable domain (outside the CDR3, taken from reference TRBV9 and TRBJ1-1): DSGVTQTPKHLITATGQRVTLRCSPRSGDLSVYWYQQSLDQGLQFLIQYYNGEERAKGNILERFSAQQFPDLHSELNLSSLELGDSALYFCASSVTGWGREGSTEAFFGQGTRLTVV.